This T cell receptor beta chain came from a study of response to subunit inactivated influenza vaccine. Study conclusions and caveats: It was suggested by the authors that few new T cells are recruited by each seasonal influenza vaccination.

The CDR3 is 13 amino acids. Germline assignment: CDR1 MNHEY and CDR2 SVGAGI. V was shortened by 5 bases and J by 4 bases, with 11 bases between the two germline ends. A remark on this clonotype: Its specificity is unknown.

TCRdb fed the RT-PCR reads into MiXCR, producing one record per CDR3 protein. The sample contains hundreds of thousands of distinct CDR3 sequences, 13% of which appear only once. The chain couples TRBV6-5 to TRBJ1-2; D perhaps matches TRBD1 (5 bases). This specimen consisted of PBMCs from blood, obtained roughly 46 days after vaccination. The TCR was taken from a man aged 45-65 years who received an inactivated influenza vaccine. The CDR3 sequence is CASSHRDRYGYTF. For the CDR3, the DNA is TGTGCCAGCAGTCACCGGGACCGCTATGGCTACACCTTC.